This TCR beta chain was found in a study of shared clonotypes between healthy human individuals. Findings and limits, study-wide: Having only a few donors restricted how much genetic and exposure-history diversity was captured. Clonotype sharing among donors likely depends on sequencing depth.

This CDR3 has 13 amino acids. Germline CDR1 reads MDHEN; CDR2 reads SYDVKM. A remark on this clone: Its antigen is still unknown.

A deep-level run was used for the assay. Measured with immunoSEQ multiplex PCR; TCRdb has only the in-frame clones, and not every one. The table has some 96,000 clones, around half seen once. This TCR came from a woman aged 40 to 50 in good health. Some clones in this sample may be carry-over from other donors' samples. This chain uses TRBV28 with TRBJ2-5; TRBD1 agrees at 9 bases. The J call may be incorrect, as the DNA end agrees better with TRBJ2-7. The sample consisted of PBMCs. The CDR3 nucleotides read TGTGCCAGCAGTTTAGGGACAGGGTACGAGCAGTACTTC. This translates into CASSLGTGYEQYF.